This entry describes one TCR beta chain. Sequenced by immunoSEQ multiplex PCR; TCRdb stores in-frame clones only, minus some. The data hold more than 250,000 clones, with about 89% observed a single time. This record comes from a study of blood T cell repertoires in COVID-19. Recruitment covered roughly 22 US areas and drew participants whose ages spanned roughly 18 to 95 years. The germline V gene has CDR1 DFQATT and CDR2 SNEGSKA (reference sequence). The length of the CDR3 is 11 residues. Deletions cut 4 bases from V and 6 bases from J, with 7 bases between. The sample consisted of PBMCs or T cells enriched from blood (not recorded which). This rearrangement joins TRBV20-1 to TRBJ2-4; D call uncertain. This clonotype was obtained from a woman aged 18-29 years who had recovered from COVID-19. In nucleotides, the CDR3 is TGCAGTGCTAATGGGCGAAACATTCAGTACTTC. Translated, it gives CSANGRNIQYF.